Following are 26 T cell receptor beta chains from one sample sequenced in a study of blood T cells in healthy people across ages. Primers used in a second PCR of roughly 6 to 12 cycles were a sample-barcoded 5' primer and a J-beta primer mix. One entry per CDR3 protein results from TCRdb running MiXCR on the 5' RACE reads. Seen here are under 700,000 distinct CDR3 sequences, 24% observed once, and the top ten hold around 10%. This same sample was also taken into another study, of T cells of mothers and their children.

Input material: blood. The source of these receptors is a boy between 5 and 17 years old in good health.

This clonotype was recorded a few times. The V call is TRBV12-3 or TRBV12-4, the J call TRBJ2-2, with D possibly being TRBD1 (6 bases). Trimming cost V 5 bases and J 2 bases, with 12 bases left between them. The CDR3 contains 15 residues. The chain's CDR3 is CASSEQGLNTGELFF. CDR3 DNA sequence: TGTGCCAGCAGTGAACAGGGATTAAACACCGGGGAGCTGTTTTTT.

This clonotype was seen only a few times. The chain joins TRBV20-1 to TRBJ2-2; the D is unclear. V was trimmed by 6 bases and J by 5 bases, leaving 13 bases between them. CDR1 and CDR2 from the germline V gene are DFQATT and SNEGSKA (reference sequence). The CDR3 has 13 residues. The chain's CDR3 is CSARETQTGELFF. In DNA, the CDR3 is TGCAGTGCAAGGGAAACGCAGACCGGGGAGCTGTTTTTT.

This chain links TRBV7-9 with TRBJ1-1; a weak D match, TRBD1 (5 bases). The germline gives CDR1 SEHNR, CDR2 FQNEAQ (reference sequence). The CDR3 length is 13 residues. Trimming took off 3 bases at V and 10 bases at J, with 15 bases between the two ends. The CDR3 DNA sequence: TGTGCCAGCAGCTTCCGGGACGGGGTTGGAGCTTTCTTT. It encodes CASSFRDGVGAFF.

V and J are TRBV12-3 or TRBV12-4 and TRBJ2-5; 12 bases are shared with TRBD2. This CDR3 contains 15 residues. V gave up 5 bases and J gave up 1 base; unmatched junction bases: 2. CDR3 nucleotides: TGTGCCAGCAGTGCTAGCGGGGGGGGCCAAGAGACCCAGTACTTC. It codes for CASSASGGGQETQYF.

This clonotype was detected a few times. In nucleotides, the CDR3 is TGTGCCAGCAGCACGGGACTAGATGCAGATACGCAGTATTTT. Encoded protein: CASSTGLDADTQYF. This rearrangement joins TRBV13 to TRBJ2-3, with 8 positions matching TRBD2. J was trimmed by 4 bases and V by 5 bases; bases with no gene match: 5. Germline V gene data show CDR1 as PRHDT and CDR2 as FYEKMQ (reference sequence). The CDR3 runs to 14 residues.

This clonotype came up a few times. The CDR3 bases are TGTGCCAGACCCCCGGGACAGGGGGCCCTAAACACTGAAGCTTTCTTT. It yields the protein CARPPGQGALNTEAFF. The rearrangement links TRBV28 to TRBJ1-1; 12 positions agree with TRBD1. The ends lost 9 bases at V and 2 bases at J; junction bases unmatched: 10. Germline-derived CDR1 and CDR2 are MDHEN and SYDVKM. The CDR3 contains 16 residues.

This clonotype was counted a few times. The V gene is TRBV12-3 or TRBV12-4, the J gene TRBJ2-7; 10 nucleotides align to TRBD1. The V gene end was trimmed by 3 bases and the J gene end by 6 bases; junction bases not matched to a gene: 23. This CDR3 has 20 amino acids. CDR3 sequence (DNA): TGTGCCAGCAGTTTCCGCCCCAAGGGGTTATCGGGACAGGGGTTTCGCGAGCAGTACTTC. The encoded protein is CASSFRPKGLSGQGFREQYF.

The V and J genes are TRBV6-6 and TRBJ2-1; D is uncertain. Germline CDR1 is MNHNY and CDR2 is SVGAGI (reference sequence). The CDR3 covers 12 residues. V was pared by 0 bases and J by 9 bases, with 6 bases between. CDR3 DNA sequence: TGTGCCAGCAGTTACTCGATGGGTGAGCAGTTCTTC. Translation gives CASSYSMGEQFF.

This clonotype was observed a few times. The V call is TRBV28, the J call TRBJ2-7, with D hard to call. The tail of the sequence fits TRBJ2-1 better, so the J call may be wrong. The CDR3 sequence is 11 residues long. Germline V gene sequence: CDR1 MDHEN, CDR2 SYDVKM. The CDR3 DNA follows: TGTGCCAGCAGTTTCGCCTACGGGCAGTTCTTC. Translated: CASSFAYGQFF.

This clonotype came up once. The rearrangement joins TRBV27 to TRBJ2-3, with TRBD2 matching 7 bases. This CDR3 region has 13 residues. The germline V gene encodes CDR1 MNHEY and CDR2 SMNVEV (reference sequence). V lost 6 bases and J lost 4; bases outside the gene matches: 4. The CDR3 coding sequence is TGTGCCAGCAGCGAGAGCGGGGCAGATACGCAGTATTTT. This encodes CASSESGADTQYF.

This clonotype has a count of ten or more. The V gene is TRBV4-3, the J gene TRBJ2-7; 9 nucleotides line up with TRBD1. The CDR3 contains 16 residues. Germline V gene sequence: CDR1 LGHNA, CDR2 YSLEER. V was pared by 4 bases and J by 3 bases, with 10 bases of the junction left unmatched. CDR3 sequence reads: CASSPSPPGQGYEQYF. CDR3 bases: TGCGCCAGCAGCCCCAGCCCTCCGGGACAGGGCTACGAGCAGTACTTC.

This clonotype came up a few times. The gene calls are TRBV7-2 and TRBJ2-3; tentatively, D is TRBD2 (6 bases). The CDR3 length is 18 residues. Trimming stripped 0 bases from V and 2 bases from J, with 18 bases between. Germline CDR1 is SGHTA and CDR2 is FQGNSA. The CDR3 nucleotides read TGTGCCAGCAGCTTAGCTGTATTGGCGGGACGAAACACAGATACGCAGTATTTT. Protein sequence: CASSLAVLAGRNTDTQYF.

The table lists this clonotype with a few counts. The rearrangement joins TRBV28 to TRBJ2-5; possible D gene TRBD2, 5 bases. The tail of the sequence fits TRBJ2-7 better, so the J call may be wrong. CDR1 MDHEN and CDR2 SYDVKM come from the germline V gene. The CDR3 is 14 amino acids. The CDR3 reads CASSPRTRAYEQYF. Written as DNA, the CDR3 is TGTGCCAGCAGTCCGCGGACTCGAGCCTACGAGCAGTACTTC.

The V call is TRBV9, the J call TRBJ2-5; no definite D call. V dropped 7 bases and J dropped 7 bases, with 17 bases sitting between them. The CDR3 runs to 13 residues. Germline lookup yields CDR1 SGDLS and CDR2 YYNGEE. The CDR3 region has the DNA TGTGCCAGCGGAGCGCTAGTCGCTTCGACCCAGTACTTC. It is translated as CASGALVASTQYF.

As to this clonotype: The junction does not match germline at one end; this may be a read error. The chain recombines TRBV6-1 with TRBJ1-4; 9 bases are a match to TRBD1. Germline CDR1 MNHNS, CDR2 SASEGT. The CDR3 runs 16 residues. The DNA of the CDR3 is TGTGCCAGCAGGGAAGGACAGGGGTTGCGTTCTGAAAAACTGTTTTTT. Amino acids: CASREGQGLRSEKLFF.

This chain uses TRBV5-1 with TRBJ1-1; D is perhaps TRBD1 (5 bases). The CDR3 loop spans 14 amino acids. CDR1 and CDR2 (germline): SGHRS, YFSETQ. Trimming pared 2 bases from V and 4 bases from J, leaving 12 bases between. The chain's CDR3 is CASSFGGARTEAFF. CDR3 bases: TGCGCCAGCAGCTTCGGAGGGGCGCGCACTGAAGCTTTCTTT. The full variable domain, completed using reference TRBV5-1 and TRBJ1-1, is KAGVTQTPRYLIKTRGQQVTLSCSPISGHRSVSWYQQTPGQGLQFLFEYFSETQRNKGNFPGRFSGRQFSNSRSEMNVSTLELGDSALYLCASSFGGARTEAFFGQGTRLTVV.

This clonotype was seen a handful of times. The chain recombines TRBV20-1 with TRBJ1-5, with D maybe TRBD1 (6 bases). Trimming pared 3 bases from V and 5 bases from J, leaving 11 bases between. CDR1 is DFQATT and CDR2 is SNEGSKA in the germline V gene (reference sequence). CDR3 size: 13 residues. The CDR3 sequence is CSAREGGDQPQHF. As DNA, the CDR3 is TGCAGTGCTAGGGAAGGGGGAGATCAGCCCCAGCATTTT.

This rearrangement joins TRBV7-9 to TRBJ2-7; unclear D gene. V was trimmed by 4 bases and J by 2 bases, leaving 9 bases between them. Per the germline V gene, CDR1 is SEHNR and CDR2 is FQNEAQ (reference sequence). CDR3 length: 13 amino acids. Written as DNA, the CDR3 is TGTGCCAGCAGCTGGACGCCAGCCTACGAGCAGTACTTC. It codes for CASSWTPAYEQYF. The full variable domain, its missing parts supplied by reference TRBV7-9 and TRBJ2-7, is DTGVSQNPRHKITKRGQNVTFRCDPISEHNRLYWYRQTLGQGPEFLTYFQNEAQLEKSRLLSDRFSAERPKGSFSTLEIQRTEQGDSAMYLCASSWTPAYEQYFGPGTRLTVT.

This chain links TRBV20-1 with TRBJ2-1; D perhaps matches TRBD1 (6 bases). The CDR3 has 15 amino acids. V was cut by 0 bases and J by 3 bases, with 12 bases left in between. The germline V gene encodes CDR1 DFQATT and CDR2 SNEGSKA (reference sequence). The chain's CDR3 is CSAREGGSVYNEQFF. The CDR3 region has the DNA TGCAGTGCTAGAGAAGGGGGTAGTGTCTACAATGAGCAGTTCTTC.

This clonotype occurred a few times. The V gene is TRBV20-1, the J gene TRBJ1-2; 11 bases are shared with TRBD1. The CDR3 loop spans 16 amino acids. After removal of 3 bases from V and 6 bases from J, the junction contained 12 bases not matched to a gene. CDR1 and CDR2 from the germline V gene are DFQATT and SNEGSKA (reference sequence). The CDR3 region has the DNA TGCAGTGCTAGTGGACAGGGGGCCACCTCTATCGATGGCTACACCTTC. As protein: CSASGQGATSIDGYTF.

The rearrangement joins TRBV6-2 or TRBV6-3 to TRBJ2-5, with D possibly matching TRBD1 (5 bases). The CDR3 has 14 amino acids. The V gene's germline CDR1 is MNHEY and CDR2 SVGEGT. V dropped 2 bases and J dropped 0 bases, with 7 bases sitting between them. The CDR3 loop is CASSYPGNQETQYF. In DNA form, the CDR3 reads TGTGCCAGCAGTTACCCAGGGAACCAAGAGACCCAGTACTTC.

The chain has TRBV7-2 and TRBJ2-5; possible D gene TRBD2, 7 bases. Germline V gene lookup returns CDR1 SGHTA and CDR2 FQGNSA. The CDR3 consists of 15 residues. V was trimmed by 4 bases and J by 4 bases, leaving 16 bases between them. For the CDR3, the DNA is TGTGCCAGCAGCTCCCCGGACGGGGGGCTAGAGACCCAGTACTTC. Translation gives CASSSPDGGLETQYF. Based on the CDR3 plus reference TRBV7-2 and TRBJ2-5, the full variable domain is GAGVSQSPSNKVTEKGKDVELRCDPISGHTALYWYRQSLGQGLEFLIYFQGNSAPDKSGLPSDRFSAERTGGSVSTLTIQRTQQEDSAVYLCASSSPDGGLETQYFGPGTRLLVL.

CDR3 nucleotides: TGCGCCAGCAGCCAAGATGGGACAGGGGTGTTCAATGAGCAGTTCTTC. Its translation is CASSQDGTGVFNEQFF. The chain is built from TRBV4-3 and TRBJ2-1; the match to TRBD1 covers 10 bases. Germline values: CDR1 LGHNA, CDR2 YSLEER. The CDR3 runs to 16 residues. V was clipped by 0 bases and J by 6 bases; unmatched bases: 5.

This clonotype was detected only a few times. This chain uses TRBV20-1 with TRBJ2-5; no reliable D call. The CDR3 runs 13 residues. The germline V gene has CDR1 DFQATT and CDR2 SNEGSKA (reference sequence). Between the trimmed V and J ends, which lost 3 bases and 5 bases, there was a span of 13 bases. CDR3 amino acids: CSASVNGRETQYF. In DNA form, the CDR3 reads TGCAGTGCTAGCGTTAATGGTCGGGAGACCCAGTACTTC.

This clonotype was seen a few times. This chain connects TRBV10-3 to TRBJ2-1; no definite D call. The assigned J gene may be wrong: the sequence end matches TRBJ2-5 better. The CDR3 is 13 amino acids. Germline-derived CDR1 and CDR2 are ENHRY and SYGVKD. The CDR3 DNA reads TGTGCCATCAGTGACGGCCAGCAAGAGACCCAGTACTTC. Amino acid sequence: CAISDGQQETQYF.

The rearrangement joins TRBV20-1 to TRBJ2-7; D could derive from TRBD1 or TRBD2 (6 bases each). The CDR3 loop spans 17 amino acids. V lost 3 bases to trimming and J lost 6 bases, with 27 bases between them. CDR1 is DFQATT and CDR2 is SNEGSKA in the germline V gene (reference sequence). The CDR3 DNA is TGCAGTGCTAGGGAGGGGTACCTCACAGGGATCCGCGCCGAGCAGTACTTC. As protein: CSAREGYLTGIRAEQYF.